Shown below are 27 T cell receptor beta chains from a single sample sequenced in a study of T cells after yellow fever vaccination (dated by TCRdb to between 2019 and 2020). The library relied on 5' RACE. The reads were generated on an Illumina NovaSeq 6000. TCRdb ran its own pipeline on the public reads, namely fastp trimming at Q25 and MiXCR clone calling, and kept in-frame beta chains. Each entry merges the rows of one CDR3 protein and shows their most common DNA and genes. Present in this sample are a few hundred thousand distinct CDR3 sequences, about 4% of which were seen just once. The ten largest account for about 22% of the sample. The meaning of the sample's treatment or condition label: live attenuated yellow fever vaccine strain. Sequences were derived from PBMCs, sampled 5 days after the yellow fever booster vaccination. The receptor set was obtained from a young man who received the YFV17D yellow fever vaccine.

This clonotype has just a few counts. The chain couples TRBV5-1 to TRBJ2-5, with D possibly matching TRBD2 (5 bases). Trimming cost V 7 bases and J 2 bases, with 12 bases left between them. The CDR3 covers 13 residues. Germline CDR1 and CDR2: SGHRS and YFSETQ. CDR3 in amino acids: CASHPRGQETQYF. The CDR3 DNA is TGCGCCAGCCACCCCCGGGGTCAAGAGACCCAGTACTTC.

This clonotype occurred many times. The chain recombines TRBV7-2 with TRBJ2-2; TRBD1 matches 7 bases. This CDR3 is built from 14 residues. J gave up 6 bases and V 5 bases, and 6 bases lay outside the gene matches. CDR1 and CDR2 (germline): SGHTA, FQGNSA. This CDR3 reads CASSPDRRAGELFF. DNA for the CDR3: TGTGCCAGCAGCCCGGACAGGCGGGCCGGGGAGCTGTTTTTT.

The chain joins TRBV7-3 to TRBJ2-1; TRBD2 might be the D (7 bases). Germline values: CDR1 SGHTA, CDR2 FQGTGA. The CDR3 spans 16 residues. V lost 2 bases to trimming and J lost 4 bases, with 15 bases between them. CDR3 in DNA: TGTGCCAGCAGCTTATCTAAAGGGGGGGCGTACAATGAGCAGTTCTTC. Translated, it gives CASSLSKGGAYNEQFF.

The chain is built from TRBV12-3 or TRBV12-4 and TRBJ2-3, with 10 bases aligning to TRBD2. The V segment lost 6 bases and the J segment 1 base; nucleotides outside the gene matches: 4. This CDR3 contains 15 residues. The CDR3, as DNA: TGTGCCAGCAGGATAGCGGGGGGCGGCACAGATACGCAGTATTTT. Translating gives CASRIAGGGTDTQYF.

The chain is built from TRBV27 and TRBJ2-7, with a possible D match to TRBD1 (5 bases). The CDR3 is made up of 14 amino acids. The V gene lost 5 bases and the J gene lost 4 bases, with 15 bases spanning the gap. Germline lookup yields CDR1 MNHEY and CDR2 SMNVEV (reference sequence). CDR3 in DNA: TGTGCCAGCAGTGCGCAGGGTTCAGGGTACGAGCAGTACGTC. It specifies CASSAQGSGYEQYV.

CDR3 protein: CASSFSPPTGRSYEQYV. The CDR3 DNA sequence: TGTGCCAGCAGCTTTTCCCCCCCCACAGGGAGATCCTACGAGCAGTACGTC. This chain connects TRBV7-9 to TRBJ2-7; the D gene is possibly TRBD1 (6 bases). Germline V CDR1 and CDR2: SEHNR, FQNEAQ (reference sequence). With 3 bases removed from V and 1 base from J, the gap between germline ends came to 19 bases. The CDR3 length is 17 residues.

The chain recombines TRBV5-1 with TRBJ2-2, with D uncertain. The germline V gene has CDR1 SGHRS and CDR2 YFSETQ. V was shortened by 3 bases and J by 3 bases, with 12 bases between the two germline ends. The CDR3 covers 15 residues. CDR3 nucleotides: TGCGCCAGCAGCTGGACCCCGCCGGACACCGGGGAGCTGTTTTTT. Translating gives CASSWTPPDTGELFF. Supplemented by reference TRBV5-1 and TRBJ2-2, the full variable domain reads KAGVTQTPRYLIKTRGQQVTLSCSPISGHRSVSWYQQTPGQGLQFLFEYFSETQRNKGNFPGRFSGRQFSNSRSEMNVSTLELGDSALYLCASSWTPPDTGELFFGEGSRLTVL.

This clonotype was counted only a few times. This sequence joins TRBV7-2 and TRBJ2-7, with TRBD1 matching 7 bases. The CDR3 totals 14 residues. V lost 2 bases to trimming and J lost 4 bases; unmatched junction nucleotides: 5. CDR1 SGHTA and CDR2 FQGNSA come from the germline V gene. The DNA for the CDR3 is TGTGCCAGCAGCTTACCCGGCAGGGGGTACGAGCAGTACTTC. This encodes CASSLPGRGYEQYF.

This clonotype showed up many times. The chain links TRBV12-3 or TRBV12-4 to TRBJ2-1; D possibly matches TRBD1 or TRBD2 (6 bases each). This CDR3 region has 15 residues. Trimming pared 5 bases from V and 4 bases from J, leaving 15 bases between. The CDR3 reads CASSPPGALYNEQFF. CDR3 in DNA: TGTGCCAGCAGTCCCCCGGGGGCCTTGTACAATGAGCAGTTCTTC.

This clonotype was observed many times. The V call is TRBV4-1, the J call TRBJ1-5, with 7 bases aligning to TRBD1. Germline values: CDR1 MGHRA, CDR2 YSYEKL. The junction had 11 bases not matched to a gene; V was cut back by 4 bases and J by 8 bases. This CDR3 spans 15 amino acids. As DNA, the CDR3 is TGCGCCAGCAGCCGCCAGACAGGGCTCATCGAGCCCCAGCATTTT. Translating it yields CASSRQTGLIEPQHF.

This clonotype was counted between two and nine times. The chain joins TRBV6-5 to TRBJ2-2, with a weak D call TRBD2 (6 bases). Germline CDR1 and CDR2: MNHEY and SVGAGI. V lost 2 bases to trimming and J lost 3 bases, with 19 bases between them. This CDR3 contains 18 residues. The CDR3: CASSYGPLAIADTGELFF. The CDR3 nucleotides read TGTGCCAGCAGTTACGGACCCCTAGCAATAGCGGACACCGGGGAGCTGTTTTTT.

This clonotype was counted a few times. The chain combines TRBV6-2 or TRBV6-3 with TRBJ1-2; perhaps TRBD1 as D (5 bases). V was cut by 8 bases and J by 4 bases, with 17 bases left in between. Germline values: CDR1 MNHEY, CDR2 SVGEGT. This CDR3 is built from 14 residues. The DNA of the CDR3 is TGTGCCAGCGTCCGAAGCCAGGGAAGCTATGGCTACACCTTC. This sequence encodes CASVRSQGSYGYTF.

The chain joins TRBV5-4 to TRBJ1-6; maybe TRBD1 (6 bases). Trimming took 0 bases from V and 7 from J, leaving 8 bases between them. This CDR3 region has 14 residues. Germline CDR1 SGHNT, CDR2 YYREEE (reference sequence). In nucleotides, the CDR3 is TGTGCCAGCAGCTTGGACAGGGACAATTCACCCCTCCACTTT. This translates into CASSLDRDNSPLHF.

This clonotype has only a few counts. For the CDR3, the DNA is TGTGCCAGCAGTTACGGGGGGCCGCATTCTAACTATGGCTACACCTTC. It translates to CASSYGGPHSNYGYTF. The chain employs TRBV6-5 and TRBJ1-2; D possibly corresponds to TRBD1 (6 bases). The CDR3 spans 16 residues. V dropped 2 bases and J dropped 0 bases, with 13 bases sitting between them. In germline, CDR1 is MNHEY, CDR2 SVGAGI.

This clonotype turned up a few times. The chain joins TRBV29-1 to TRBJ1-4; possible D gene TRBD1, 5 bases. CDR1 and CDR2 from the germline V gene are SQVTM and ANQGSEA. There are 14 residues in the CDR3. V lost 2 bases, J lost 5 bases, and 12 bases lay in between. The CDR3 DNA sequence: TGCAGCGTTGAACTACGGGGGGGGAATGAAAAACTGTTTTTT. Its protein is CSVELRGGNEKLFF.

This clonotype has a handful of counts. The rearrangement uses TRBV10-3 and TRBJ2-7; tentatively, D is TRBD1 or TRBD2 (5 bases each). Germline V gene lookup returns CDR1 ENHRY and CDR2 SYGVKD. The CDR3 has 13 residues. Trimming shortened V by 9 bases and J by 3 bases, and 15 bases separated the two germline ends. CDR3: CAITGTPDYEQYF. As DNA, the CDR3 is TGTGCCATTACCGGGACCCCGGACTACGAGCAGTACTTC.

This clonotype was seen many times. The chain is built from TRBV4-1 and TRBJ1-2; D not resolved. The CDR3 consists of 15 residues. CDR1 MGHRA and CDR2 YSYEKL come from the germline V gene. V lost 0 bases and J lost 3, with 11 bases in between. The CDR3 nucleotides read TGCGCCAGCAGCCAAGAGATGTCTAGTTACTATGGCTACACCTTC. This encodes CASSQEMSSYYGYTF.

This clonotype was recorded many times. The chain uses TRBV6-1 and TRBJ1-5, with 8 bases lining up with TRBD1. The ends lost 10 bases at V and 3 bases at J; junction bases unmatched: 11. Germline V gives CDR1 MNHNS, CDR2 SASEGT. CDR3 length: 15 residues. CDR3 residues: CATKRGQELNQPQHF. As DNA, the CDR3 is TGTGCCACCAAAAGGGGACAGGAGCTCAATCAGCCCCAGCATTTT.

In DNA form, the CDR3 reads TGTGCCAGCAGCACCCTAGCGGGGCCTTACGAGCAGTACTTC. Translation: CASSTLAGPYEQYF. This chain joins TRBV3-1 and TRBJ2-7; 9 bases are shared with TRBD2. Germline CDR1 and CDR2: LGHDT and YNNKEL (reference sequence). Trimming removed 5 bases from V and 4 bases from J; junction bases left unmatched: 6. This CDR3 region has 14 residues.

The chain has TRBV4-1 and TRBJ2-3; D not resolved. This CDR3 is built from 14 residues. Germline CDR1 is MGHRA and CDR2 is YSYEKL. V dropped 0 bases and J dropped 4 bases, with 8 bases sitting between them. CDR3: CASSQDLGSDTQYF. The CDR3 coding sequence is TGCGCCAGCAGCCAAGATTTAGGGTCAGATACGCAGTATTTT.

This clonotype was observed many times. The chain links TRBV5-1 to TRBJ2-7; no clear D. The CDR3 runs to 16 residues. The V and J ends lost 0 bases and 3 bases respectively, with 16 bases between them. Germline CDR1 SGHRS, CDR2 YFSETQ. For the CDR3, the DNA is TGCGCCAGCAGCTTGGCCCTGGGCAGTCTGTACTACGAGCAGTACTTC. Protein product: CASSLALGSLYYEQYF.

This clonotype was found many times. The chain employs TRBV5-1 and TRBJ2-3, with 9 nucleotides matching TRBD2. Germline V CDR1 and CDR2: SGHRS, YFSETQ. The CDR3 totals 14 residues. The junction had 6 bases not matched to a gene; V was cut back by 4 bases and J by 6 bases. The CDR3 is CASSVSGGSDTQYF. CDR3 coding DNA: TGCGCCAGCAGCGTTAGCGGGGGCTCTGATACGCAGTATTTT.

This rearrangement joins TRBV7-2 to TRBJ2-1; the D gene is possibly TRBD1 (6 bases). The germline V and J ends were trimmed by 2 bases and 8 bases, with 16 bases remaining between them. CDR3 length: 15 residues. CDR1 and CDR2 (germline): SGHTA, FQGNSA. CDR3 amino acids: CASSLYGQFGDEQFF. The CDR3 nucleotides read TGTGCCAGCAGCTTATACGGACAGTTTGGGGATGAGCAGTTCTTC.

In its sample, this clonotype was seen a few times. The genes are TRBV10-3 and TRBJ2-1; 9 nucleotides align to TRBD1. Germline values: CDR1 ENHRY, CDR2 SYGVKD. This CDR3 has 14 residues. The junction had 6 bases not matched to a gene; V was cut back by 4 bases and J by 8 bases. In DNA, the CDR3 is TGTGCCATCAGTGGGGGGGACAGGGCATATGAGCAGTTCTTC. Translating gives CAISGGDRAYEQFF.

With regard to this clonotype: A junction end diverges from the germline sequence, so it may reflect a read error. This chain connects TRBV27 to TRBJ1-5; weak D call: TRBD1 (6 bases). The CDR3 sequence is 15 residues long. Germline assignment: CDR1 MNHEY and CDR2 SMNVEV (reference sequence). The CDR3 DNA reads TGCACCAGCAGCCGGTCGGACAGTAGGAATCAGCCCCAGCATTTT. Its translation: CTSSRSDSRNQPQHF.

In regard to this clonotype: One end of the junction does not line up with germline, which may come from a read error. The chain links TRBV20-1 to TRBJ2-3; D is uncertain. The CDR3 is made up of 14 amino acids. The germline V gene encodes CDR1 DFQATT and CDR2 SNEGSKA (reference sequence). In DNA, the CDR3 is TGCAGTGCTAGGGGTAGGACCAGCAGAGATACGCAGTATTTT. This codes for CSARGRTSRDTQYF.

CDR3: CSVEDRFRSRASLTEAFF. The CDR3 nucleotides read TGCAGCGTTGAAGATCGGTTTAGGAGCAGGGCTTCCCTTACTGAAGCTTTCTTT. The chain joins TRBV29-1 to TRBJ1-1, with D possibly TRBD1 on 5 matching bases. V was cut by 0 bases and J by 5 bases, with 25 bases left in between. Germline V gives CDR1 SQVTM, CDR2 ANQGSEA. The CDR3 runs to 18 residues.